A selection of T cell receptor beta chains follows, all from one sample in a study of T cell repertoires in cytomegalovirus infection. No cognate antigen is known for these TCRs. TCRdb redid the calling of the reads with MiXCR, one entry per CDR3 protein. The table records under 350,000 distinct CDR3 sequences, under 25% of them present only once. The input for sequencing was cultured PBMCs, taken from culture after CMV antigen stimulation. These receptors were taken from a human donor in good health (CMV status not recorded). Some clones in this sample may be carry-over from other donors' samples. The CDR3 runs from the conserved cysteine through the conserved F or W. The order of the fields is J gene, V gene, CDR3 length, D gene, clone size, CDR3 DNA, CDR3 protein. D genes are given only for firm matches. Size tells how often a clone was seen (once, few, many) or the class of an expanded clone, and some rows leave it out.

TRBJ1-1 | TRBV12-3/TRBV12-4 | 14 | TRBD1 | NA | TGTGCCAGCAGTGGGACAGCAATGAACACTGAAGCTTTCTTT | CASSGTAMNTEAFF
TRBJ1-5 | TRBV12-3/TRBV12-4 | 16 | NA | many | TGTGCCAGCAGTTACATAACAGGTCTTAGCAATCAGCCCCAGCATTTT | CASSYITGLSNQPQHF
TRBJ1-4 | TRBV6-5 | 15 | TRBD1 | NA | TGTGCCAGCAGTTCCAGGGGGTTGACTAATGAAAAACTGTTTTTT | CASSSRGLTNEKLFF
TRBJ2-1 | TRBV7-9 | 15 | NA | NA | TGTGACAGCAGCTTAGTGGGAGCGGCCTACAATGAGCAGTTCTTC | CDSSLVGAAYNEQFF
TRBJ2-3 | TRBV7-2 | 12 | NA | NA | TGTGCCAGCAGCTTGGACCGAGATACGCAGTATTTT | CASSLDRDTQYF
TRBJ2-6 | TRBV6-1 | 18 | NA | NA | TGTGCCAGCACTTTCGGAGGACTGTTTAGCTCTGGGGCCAACGTCCTGACTTTC | CASTFGGLFSSGANVLTF
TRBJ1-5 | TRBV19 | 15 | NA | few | TGTGCCAGTAGTATGTCGAGAGGGAGCAATCAGCCCCAGCATTTT | CASSMSRGSNQPQHF
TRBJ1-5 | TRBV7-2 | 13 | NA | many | TGTGCCAGCAGCTTGGGGGTCTGGCAGCCCCAGCATTTT | CASSLGVWQPQHF
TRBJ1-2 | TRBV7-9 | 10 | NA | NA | TGTGCCAGCAGCTTAGATGGCTACACCTTC | CASSLDGYTF
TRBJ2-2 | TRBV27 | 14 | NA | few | TGTGCCAGCAGTTTGAGATCCATCACCGGGGAGCTGTTTTTT | CASSLRSITGELFF
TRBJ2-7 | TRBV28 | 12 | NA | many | TGTGCCAGCTGGGCTCATGACTACGAGCAGTACTTC | CASWAHDYEQYF
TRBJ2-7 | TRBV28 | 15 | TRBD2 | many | TGTGCCAGCACCCGGACTAGCGGGTTTTCCTACGAGCAGTACTTC | CASTRTSGFSYEQYF
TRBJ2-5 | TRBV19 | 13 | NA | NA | TGTGCCAGTAGTACAGGGATGGGAGAGACCCAGTACTTC | CASSTGMGETQYF
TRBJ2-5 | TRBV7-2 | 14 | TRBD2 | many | TGTGCCAGCAGCTTCCCAACTAGCGGAGAGACCCAGTACTTC | CASSFPTSGETQYF
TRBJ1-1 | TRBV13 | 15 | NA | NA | TGTGCCAGCAGCTCACGGGAGAAGGGGCGGGATGAAGCTTTCTTT | CASSSREKGRDEAFF
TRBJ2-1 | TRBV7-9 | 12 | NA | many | TGTGCCAGCAGCTCGCGGTCATGGGAGCAGTTCTTC | CASSSRSWEQFF
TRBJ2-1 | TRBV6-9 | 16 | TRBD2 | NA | TGTGCCAGCAGTTATTCATTGGCGGGAGGGCCCGGTGAGCAGTTCTTC | CASSYSLAGGPGEQFF
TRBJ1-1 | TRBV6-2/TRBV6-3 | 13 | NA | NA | TGTGCCAGCAGCCTAGGGATGGACACTGAAGCTTTCTTT | CASSLGMDTEAFF
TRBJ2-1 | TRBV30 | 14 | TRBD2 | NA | TGTGCCTGGAAAGCGGGAGCGCTCCTCAATGAGCAGTTCTTC | CAWKAGALLNEQFF
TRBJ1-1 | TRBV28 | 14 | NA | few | TGTGCCAGCAGTTTAAGGACAACCAACACTGAAGCTTTCTTT | CASSLRTTNTEAFF
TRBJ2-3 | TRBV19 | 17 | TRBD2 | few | TGTGCCAGTAGTTACCGTCCATGGGGACTAGTGGCAGATACGCAGTATTTT | CASSYRPWGLVADTQYF
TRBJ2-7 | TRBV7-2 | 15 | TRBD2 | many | TGTGCCAGCAGCTTAGCTCGCGGGAGGACCTACGAGCAGTACTTC | CASSLARGRTYEQYF
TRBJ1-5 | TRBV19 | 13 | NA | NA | TGTGCCAGTAATCGACGCGGGGGTCAGCCCCAGCATTTT | CASNRRGGQPQHF
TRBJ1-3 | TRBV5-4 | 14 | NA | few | TGTGCCAGTCAAACAAGGGGCTCTGGAAACACCATATATTTT | CASQTRGSGNTIYF
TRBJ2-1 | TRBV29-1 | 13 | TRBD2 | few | TGCAGCGCGGGCCTAGCGGGAGAAGGCGAGCAGTTCTTC | CSAGLAGEGEQFF
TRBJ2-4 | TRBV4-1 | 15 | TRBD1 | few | TGCGCCAGCAGCCACCCACAGGGGAACCAAAACATTCAGTACTTC | CASSHPQGNQNIQYF
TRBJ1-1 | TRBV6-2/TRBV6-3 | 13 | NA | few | TGTGCCAGCAGTTGGACGGGGTTGGGTGAAGCTTTCTTT | CASSWTGLGEAFF
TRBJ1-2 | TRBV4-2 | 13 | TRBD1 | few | TGTGCCAGTGGGACAGGGGGGTCGTATGGCTACACCTTC | CASGTGGSYGYTF
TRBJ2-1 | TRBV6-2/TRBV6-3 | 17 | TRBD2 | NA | TGTGCCAGCAGGGGGCAGGGACTAGCGGGAGAATGGAATGAGCAGTTCTTC | CASRGQGLAGEWNEQFF
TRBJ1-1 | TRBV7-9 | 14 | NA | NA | TGTGCCAGCAGCTTGGGACACCAAAACACTGAAGCTTTCTTT | CASSLGHQNTEAFF
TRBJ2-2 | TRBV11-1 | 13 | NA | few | TGTGCCAGCAGACTTAGACGCGGCGGGGAGCTGTTTTTT | CASRLRRGGELFF
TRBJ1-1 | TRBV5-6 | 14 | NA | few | TGTGCCGTCCGGTCGTGGGGTTCGGGCACTGAAGCTTTCTTT | CAVRSWGSGTEAFF
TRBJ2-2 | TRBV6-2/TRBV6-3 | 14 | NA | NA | TGTGCCAGCAGTTACGCCACTAGAGCCGGGGAGCTGTTTTTT | CASSYATRAGELFF
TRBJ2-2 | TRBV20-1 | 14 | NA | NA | TGCAGTGCTAGCCTGGGCCCTCACACCGGGGAGCTGTTTTTT | CSASLGPHTGELFF
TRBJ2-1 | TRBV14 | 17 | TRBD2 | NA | TGTGCCAGCAGCCAAGCGAAGCGGGGGAGCTCCTACAATGAGCAGTTCTTC | CASSQAKRGSSYNEQFF
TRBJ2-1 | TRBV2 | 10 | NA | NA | TGTGCCAGTCTAGCTGGTGAGCAGTTCTTC | CASLAGEQFF
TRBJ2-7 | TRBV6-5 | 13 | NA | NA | TGTGCCAGCAGCCAGGGCGGTTCCTACGAGCAGTACTTC | CASSQGGSYEQYF
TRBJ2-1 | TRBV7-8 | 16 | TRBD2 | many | TGTGCCAGCAGCTTCCGACTAGCGGGACGCCACAATGAGCAGTTCTTC | CASSFRLAGRHNEQFF
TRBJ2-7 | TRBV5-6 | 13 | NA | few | TGTGCCAGCACCTTCAAGCACTCCTACGAGCAGTACTTC | CASTFKHSYEQYF
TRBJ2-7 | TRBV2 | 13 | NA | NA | TGTGCCAGCAGTGTTCGGCGGGACTACGAGCAGTACTTC | CASSVRRDYEQYF
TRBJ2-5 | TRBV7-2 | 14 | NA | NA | TGTGCCAGCAGCTTATCAGTTTTCGTGGAGACCCAGTACTTC | CASSLSVFVETQYF
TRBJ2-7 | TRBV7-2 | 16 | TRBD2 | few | TGTGCCAGCAGCTCCGGGACTAGCGGTTGGGGCTACGAGCAGTACTTC | CASSSGTSGWGYEQYF